Each of the 2 T cell receptor beta chains below was sequenced from the same sample in a study of cytomegalovirus exposure and HLA in healthy donors. Profiling relied on immunoSEQ multiplex PCR, and the TCRdb table lists in-frame clones only, not all of them. The sample has 120,000 or so clones, more than 75% seen once; the top ten hold around 5%. Sequenced input: PBMCs. All receptors derive from a man between 18 and 29 years old in good health and CMV-seronegative.

The chain couples TRBV6-5 to TRBJ1-3; D gene uncertain. The germline V gene has CDR1 MNHEY and CDR2 SVGAGI. The V and J ends lost 0 bases and 4 bases respectively, with 10 bases between them. This CDR3 contains 15 residues. In nucleotides, the CDR3 is TGTGCCAGCAGTTACTCGACACCGACCGGAAACACCATATATTTT. Translation: CASSYSTPTGNTIYF.

The sample holds one count of this clone. This chain connects TRBV7-2 to TRBJ2-2; 9 nucleotides agree with TRBD2. This CDR3 region has 15 residues. The V segment lost 8 bases and the J segment 3 bases; nucleotides outside the gene matches: 7. Germline CDR1 SGHTA, CDR2 FQGNSA. CDR3 residues: CASARGGTYTGELFF. The CDR3 DNA is TGTGCCAGCGCGCGGGGGGGGACGTACACCGGGGAGCTGTTTTTT.